One and the same sample provided the 10 T cell receptor beta chains below, sequenced in a study of T cell responses to AZD1222 COVID-19 vaccine (dated by TCRdb to about 2021). The time point label, read with the paper, signifies: baseline before first vaccination. The library was made by the immunoSEQ multiplex PCR assay. The immuneACCESS repertoire file appears here via TCRdb, limited to in-frame rearrangements. These files lack a portion of the clones; in checked studies, under half of the deficit traces to unresolved V genes, and the cause of the others is not known. This sample holds 100,000 or so clones; 87% were observed only once. The top ten clonotypes cover around 3.2% of the sample. The sequences come from peripheral blood, collected on day 0 of AZD1222 vaccination. Receptor source: an adult in good health.

V gene TRBV10-1 combines with J gene TRBJ1-2, with 7 bases identical to TRBD1. J gave up 5 bases and V 2 bases, and 11 bases lay outside the gene matches. Germline V gene sequence: CDR1 WNHNN, CDR2 SYGVQD (reference sequence). The CDR3 contains 16 residues. In DNA form, the CDR3 reads TGCGCCAGCAGTGAGCTAGACCGGGACAGCTCTTATGGCTACACCTTC. The encoded protein is CASSELDRDSSYGYTF.

The chain couples TRBV6-6 to TRBJ1-6; no definite D call. The CDR3 is 16 amino acids. Trimming took 0 bases from V and 7 from J, leaving 13 bases between them. Germline loops: CDR1 MNHNY, CDR2 SVGAGI (reference sequence). Written as DNA, the CDR3 is TGTGCCAGCAGTTACTCTCCCGGACCCCCAAATTCACCCCTCCACTTT. This codes for CASSYSPGPPNSPLHF.

This sequence joins TRBV4-2 and TRBJ2-2; 7 positions agree with TRBD1. Germline CDR1 LGHNA, CDR2 YNFKEQ. The CDR3 runs 14 residues. V trimming: 4 bases; J trimming: 8 bases; junction bases outside the gene matches: 7. CDR3 sequence reads: CASSPTTGRGELFF. As DNA, the CDR3 is TGTGCCAGCAGCCCAACGACAGGGAGAGGGGAGCTGTTTTTT.

This clone has only one observation. This sequence joins TRBV10-3 and TRBJ2-5; TRBD2 matches at 14 bases. V dropped 3 bases and J dropped 5; count of bases not matched to a gene: 8. This CDR3 is built from 17 residues. Germline-derived CDR1 and CDR2 are ENHRY and SYGVKD. The CDR3 bases are TGTGCCATCAGTGACAAGGGACTAGCGGGAGTCCTGGAGACCCAGTACTTC. Its protein product is CAISDKGLAGVLETQYF.

The V gene is TRBV2, the J gene TRBJ2-4; 13 positions match TRBD2. Trimming removed 6 bases from V and 7 bases from J; junction bases left unmatched: 3. This CDR3 has 14 amino acids. Germline loops: CDR1 SNHLY, CDR2 FYNNEI. The DNA of the CDR3 is TGTGCCAGCAGACGGACTAGCGGGGGCAACATTCAGTACTTC. Protein sequence: CASRRTSGGNIQYF.

This clone was found once. Here the CDR3 DNA reads TGTGCCAGCAAGGGGCGCACAGATACGCAGTATTTT. This encodes CASKGRTDTQYF. The chain employs TRBV12-3 or TRBV12-4 and TRBJ2-3, with D perhaps TRBD1 (5 bases). The CDR3 contains 12 residues. V lost 7 bases to trimming and J lost 1 base, with 6 bases between them.

Remarks on this clone: A junction end diverges from the germline sequence, so it may reflect a read error. The chain carries TRBV5-1 and TRBJ1-6, with unresolved D. Germline values: CDR1 SGHRS, CDR2 YFSETQ. The CDR3 extends over 15 amino acids. The CDR3 protein is CASSQPGEADSPLHF. In DNA form, the CDR3 reads TGTGCCAGCAGTCAACCAGGAGAGGCGGATTCACCCCTCCACTTT.

The V gene is TRBV5-6, the J gene TRBJ1-1; the match to TRBD1 covers 7 bases. This CDR3 is built from 16 residues. V shed 2 bases, J shed 0 bases, and the junction held 7 bases outside the gene matches. The germline V gene has CDR1 SGHDT and CDR2 YYEEEE. This CDR3 is CASSLTGTAMNTEAFF. For the CDR3, the DNA is TGTGCCAGCAGCTTAACCGGGACAGCGATGAACACTGAAGCTTTCTTT.

This chain links TRBV19 with TRBJ1-6; 7 bases are a match to TRBD1. Trimming removed 2 bases from V and 8 bases from J; junction bases left unmatched: 3. Per germline, CDR1 LNHDA and CDR2 SQIVND (reference sequence). The CDR3 is 14 residues long. CDR3: CASSIRGPDSPLHF. For the CDR3, the DNA is TGTGCCAGTAGTATAAGGGGGCCGGATTCACCCCTCCACTTT.

This clone was observed once. Germline and junction disagree at one end, which may indicate a read error. The rearrangement links TRBV5-1 to TRBJ2-5; D unresolved. The CDR3 covers 15 residues. Germline CDR1 and CDR2: SGHRS and YFSETQ. In DNA form, the CDR3 reads TGTGCCAGCAGCTTGGCCGACACCCGAGGAGAGACCCAGTACTTC. This encodes CASSLADTRGETQYF.